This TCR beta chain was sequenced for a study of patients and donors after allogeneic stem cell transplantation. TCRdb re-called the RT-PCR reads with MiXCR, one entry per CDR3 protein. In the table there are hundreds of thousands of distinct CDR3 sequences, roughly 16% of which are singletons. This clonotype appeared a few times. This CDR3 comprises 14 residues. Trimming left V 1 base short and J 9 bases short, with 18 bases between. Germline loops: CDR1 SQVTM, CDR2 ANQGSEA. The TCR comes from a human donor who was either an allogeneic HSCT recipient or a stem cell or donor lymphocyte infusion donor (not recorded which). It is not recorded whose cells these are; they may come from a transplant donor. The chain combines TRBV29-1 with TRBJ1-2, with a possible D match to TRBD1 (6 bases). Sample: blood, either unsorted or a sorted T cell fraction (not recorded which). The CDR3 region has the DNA TGCAGCGTTGAAGGCCCTGGACAGAGCGGAAGCTACACCTTC. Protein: CSVEGPGQSGSYTF.